This T cell receptor (beta chain) was identified in a study of shared clonotypes between healthy human individuals. Sequencing used immunoSEQ multiplex PCR; TCRdb keeps in-frame clones, though not all of them. The table includes millions of clones, around 90% detected once. The CDR3 runs 16 residues. V was pared by 0 bases and J by 2 bases, with 14 bases between. The germline CDR1 and CDR2 sequences are SGHNT and YYREEE (reference sequence). Input material: naive CD4+ T cells sorted from blood. Subset indicated: CD45RA+ positively selected. The rearrangement joins TRBV5-4 to TRBJ1-2; D uncertain. This clonotype originated in a man aged 18 to 29 in good health. The CDR3 coding sequence is TGTGCCAGCAGCTTGGGCAGGCCCGGTCCGAACTATGGCTACACCTTC. Protein: CASSLGRPGPNYGYTF.